This T cell receptor (beta chain) is drawn from a study of shared clonotypes between healthy human individuals. General observations from the study: Among a few donors, roughly 5% of naive CD4 clonotypes were found in common. Even with large depth, rarefaction showed that sorted-subset sequencing was incomplete. Investigators expected sequencing depth to affect clonotype sharing among donors.

In its sample, this clone was seen once. What it recognizes is unknown. Assay execution proceeded at the deep level. Measured with immunoSEQ multiplex PCR; TCRdb has only the in-frame clones, and not every one. The table lists around 1.4 million clones, 98% to 99% of them singletons. This CDR3 is built from 17 residues. Trimming left V 2 bases short and J 1 base short, with 17 bases between. Per germline, CDR1 KGHSH and CDR2 LQKENI. This sequence originates from a man aged 25-40 years in good health. The rearrangement joins TRBV18 to TRBJ2-5, with D tentatively TRBD2 (6 bases). The material sequenced was naive CD4+ T cells sorted from blood. Regarding subset: CD45RA+ positively selected. The CDR3 DNA follows: TGTGCCAGCTCACCAGGCTCGGGACGGAGGGGCCAAGAGACCCAGTACTTC. Encoded protein: CASSPGSGRRGQETQYF.